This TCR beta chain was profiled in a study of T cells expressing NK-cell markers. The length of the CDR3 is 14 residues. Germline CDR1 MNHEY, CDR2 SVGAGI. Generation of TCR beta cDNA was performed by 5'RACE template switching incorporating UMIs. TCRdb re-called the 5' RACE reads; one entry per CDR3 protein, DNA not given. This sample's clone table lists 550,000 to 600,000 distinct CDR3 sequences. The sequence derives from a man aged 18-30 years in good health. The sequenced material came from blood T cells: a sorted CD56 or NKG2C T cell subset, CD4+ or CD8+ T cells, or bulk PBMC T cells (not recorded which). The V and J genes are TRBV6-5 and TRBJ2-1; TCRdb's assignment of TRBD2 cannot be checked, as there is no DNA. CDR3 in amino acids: CASSFRLAGGQGFF.